This is a list of T cell receptor beta chains from one sample in a study of cytomegalovirus exposure and HLA in healthy donors. Clones were read by immunoSEQ multiplex PCR, and TCRdb kept only the in-frame ones, dropping some. This sample yields 45,000 to 70,000 clones, of which roughly 80% are seen a single time; 1.6% belongs to the top ten. The sample comprised PBMCs. These receptors came from a young man in good health and CMV-seronegative. CDR3s include the opening cysteine and the closing phenylalanine or tryptophan. A D gene is named only where the DNA matches it firmly. Rows may omit the clone size; those that give it use once, few, many or a size class.

once | TRBD1 | TRBJ1-1 | TRBV6-1 | CASSAQGAGNTEAFF | TGTGCCAGCAGTGCACAGGGGGCAGGCAACACTGAAGCTTTCTTT
. | TRBD2 | TRBJ2-3 | TRBV11-3 | CASSQKRGGFDTQYF | TGTGCCAGCAGCCAAAAGCGGGGGGGCTTCGATACGCAGTATTTT
. | TRBD2 | TRBJ2-3 | TRBV29-1 | CSAKVGGLAGDTQYF | TGCAGCGCCAAAGTCGGAGGACTAGCGGGGGATACGCAGTATTTT
. | TRBD1 | TRBJ2-5 | TRBV4-2 | CASSQDQGEETQYF | TGTGCCAGCAGCCAAGATCAGGGGGAAGAGACCCAGTACTTC
once | . | TRBJ2-5 | TRBV11-1 | CASSPYQETQYF | TGTGCCAGCAGTCCGTACCAAGAGACCCAGTACTTC
. | . | TRBJ2-6 | TRBV15 | CATSRDGWGRAGANVLTF | TGTGCCACCAGCAGAGATGGTTGGGGCCGAGCTGGGGCCAACGTCCTGACTTTC
few | TRBD1 | TRBJ2-7 | TRBV10-3 | CAISEGLRTGISYEQYF | TGTGCCATCAGTGAGGGGCTCCGGACAGGGATCTCCTACGAGCAGTACTTC
. | TRBD1 | TRBJ2-2 | TRBV9 | CASSPQDRAELFF | TGTGCCAGCAGCCCCCAGGACAGGGCTGAGCTGTTTTTT
. | . | TRBJ2-7 | TRBV14 | CASSQVYLRRGDSSSYEQYF | TGTGCCAGCAGCCAAGTTTATCTTCGTAGGGGCGACTCGAGCTCCTACGAGCAGTACTTC
. | TRBD1 | TRBJ2-7 | TRBV14 | CASSQAGTGGYEQYF | TGTGCCAGCAGCCAAGCCGGGACAGGGGGCTACGAGCAGTACTTC
. | . | TRBJ1-4 | TRBV6-5 | CASSYSWGANEKLFF | TGTGCCAGCAGTTACTCGTGGGGAGCTAATGAAAAACTGTTTTTT
. | . | TRBJ1-5 | TRBV19 | CASSVQSASGNQPQHF | TGTGCCAGTAGTGTCCAGTCGGCAAGCGGCAATCAGCCCCAGCATTTT
. | . | TRBJ1-1 | TRBV5-5 | CASSPDRLTEAFF | TGTGCCAGCAGCCCCGACAGGCTTACTGAAGCTTTCTTT
. | TRBD2 | TRBJ2-7 | TRBV6-6 | CASSYWEGSYEQYF | TGTGCCAGCAGTTACTGGGAGGGATCCTACGAGCAGTACTTC
. | . | TRBJ1-4 | TRBV11-3 | CASSNLQGATNEKLFF | TGTGCCAGCAGCAACCTACAGGGAGCAACTAATGAAAAACTGTTTTTT
. | . | TRBJ2-2 | TRBV30 | CAWSKKSAGELFF | TGTGCCTGGAGTAAAAAGTCGGCCGGGGAGCTGTTTTTT
once | . | TRBJ2-4 | TRBV5-5 | CASSLLENIQYF | TGTGCCAGCAGCTTACTGGAAAACATTCAGTACTTC